The T cell receptor (beta chain) described here comes from a study of B cell selection in AIRE deficiency. Under the authors' procedure: Around 50,000 patient and 9.56x10^4 healthy donor TCRbeta sequences came from Tregs. The table came from immunoSEQ multiplex PCR; TCRdb's copy has only in-frame clones and leaves some out. V and J calls and clone size are as listed in that table; D and trimming were resolved from the DNA. The table shows about 22,000 clones, with about nine tenths occurring only once. This CDR3 is built from 14 residues. V shed 0 bases and J 9 bases; nucleotides not matched to a gene: 5. Germline V lookup: CDR1 MNHNY, CDR2 SVGAGI (reference sequence). Sorted regulatory T cells were CD4-positive, CD25-high and CD127-low or negative.

V gene TRBV6-6 combines with J gene TRBJ2-1; 7 bases agree with TRBD1. The clonotype was recovered from a human donor in good health. Sequencing was performed on CD4+CD25+ Tregs sorted from PBMCs. CDR3 sequence (DNA): TGTGCCAGCAGTTACTCCTACAGGGGCATTGAGCAGTTCTTC. As protein: CASSYSYRGIEQFF.